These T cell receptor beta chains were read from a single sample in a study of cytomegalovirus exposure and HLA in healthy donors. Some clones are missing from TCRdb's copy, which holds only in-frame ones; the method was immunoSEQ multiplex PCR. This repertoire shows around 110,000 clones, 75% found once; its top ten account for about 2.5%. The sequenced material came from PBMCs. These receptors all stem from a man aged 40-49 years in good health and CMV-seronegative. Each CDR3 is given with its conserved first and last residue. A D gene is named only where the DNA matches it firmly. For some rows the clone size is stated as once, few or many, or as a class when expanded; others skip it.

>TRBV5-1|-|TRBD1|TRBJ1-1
CASSSRQGAGTEAFF
TGCGCCAGCAGCAGCAGACAGGGGGCGGGCACTGAAGCTTTCTTT
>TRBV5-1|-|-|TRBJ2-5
CASTLDSPRETQYF
TGCGCCAGCACTCTAGACAGCCCCCGAGAGACCCAGTACTTC
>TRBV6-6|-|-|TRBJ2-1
CASSLGAGANNEQFF
TGTGCCAGCAGCCTAGGAGCGGGTGCTAACAATGAGCAGTTCTTC
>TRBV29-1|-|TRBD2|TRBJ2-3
CSVTYNLAGGLDTQYF
TGCAGCGTCACCTATAACCTAGCGGGGGGACTAGATACGCAGTATTTT
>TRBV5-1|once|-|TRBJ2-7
CASSLDTDSSYEQYF
TGCGCCAGCAGCTTGGATACCGACAGCTCCTACGAGCAGTACTTC
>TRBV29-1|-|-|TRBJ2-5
CSIRDSEETQYF
TGCAGTATCCGGGACTCAGAAGAGACCCAGTACTTC
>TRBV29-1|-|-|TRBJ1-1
CSVDYRVSAEAFF
TGCAGCGTTGATTACAGGGTGTCGGCTGAAGCTTTCTTT
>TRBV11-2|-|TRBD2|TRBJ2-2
CASSLGSGGARTGELFF
TGTGCCAGCAGCTTAGGTAGCGGGGGGGCCCGGACCGGGGAGCTGTTTTTT
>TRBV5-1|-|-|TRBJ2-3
CASSQPTESTDTQYF
TGCGCCAGCAGCCAACCGACGGAGAGCACAGATACGCAGTATTTT
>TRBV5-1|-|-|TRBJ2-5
CASSLEALDYLEETQYF
TGCGCCAGCAGCTTGGAGGCCCTTGACTATTTGGAAGAGACCCAGTACTTC
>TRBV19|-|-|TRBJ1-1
CASNQAARGGSAFF
TGTGCCAGTAACCAGGCCGCCCGGGGTGGCTCAGCTTTCTTT
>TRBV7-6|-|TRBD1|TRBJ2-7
CASSPNPTGGEQYF
TGTGCCAGCAGCCCCAACCCTACAGGGGGCGAGCAGTACTTC
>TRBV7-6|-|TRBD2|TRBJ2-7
CASSLTTSGSSSYEQYF
TGTGCCAGCAGTCTCACCACTAGCGGGAGTAGCTCCTACGAGCAGTACTTC
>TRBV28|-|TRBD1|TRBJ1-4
CASSSGQKIKLFF
TGTGCCAGCAGTTCGGGACAGAAAATTAAACTGTTTTTT
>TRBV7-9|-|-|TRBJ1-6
CASSLDRDSPLHF
TGTGCCAGCAGCTTAGACAGGGATTCACCCCTCCACTTT
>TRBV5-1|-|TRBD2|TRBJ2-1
CASSLAPGTSGRIYNEQFF
TGCGCCAGCAGCTTGGCCCCCGGGACTAGCGGTCGGATCTACAATGAGCAGTTCTTC
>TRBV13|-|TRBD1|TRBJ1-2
CASSLVGQGYGYTF
TGTGCCAGCAGCTTAGTGGGACAGGGTTACGGCTACACCTTC
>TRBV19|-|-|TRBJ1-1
CASSIRLGVKAFF
TGTGCCAGTAGTATACGGTTAGGGGTAAAAGCTTTCTTT
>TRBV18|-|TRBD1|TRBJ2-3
CASSGQGPSDTQYF
TGTGCCAGCTCCGGACAGGGCCCCTCAGATACGCAGTATTTT
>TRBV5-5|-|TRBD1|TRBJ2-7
CASSLLPGQQYEQYF
TGTGCCAGCAGCCTTCTCCCGGGACAGCAATACGAGCAGTACTTC
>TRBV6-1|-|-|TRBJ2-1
CASVQGTYNEQFF
TGTGCCAGCGTCCAGGGGACCTACAATGAGCAGTTCTTC
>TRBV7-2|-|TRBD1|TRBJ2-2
CASSPGQGYTGELFF
TGTGCCAGCAGCCCGGGACAGGGTTACACCGGGGAGCTGTTTTTT
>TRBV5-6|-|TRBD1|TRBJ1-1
CASSRDRANTEAFF
TGTGCCAGCAGCCGTGACAGGGCTAACACTGAAGCTTTCTTT
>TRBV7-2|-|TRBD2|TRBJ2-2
CASSFSVGGSTGELFF
TGTGCCAGCAGCTTTAGTGTCGGGGGGAGCACCGGGGAGCTGTTTTTT
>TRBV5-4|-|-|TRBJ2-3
CASSLSSSDTQYF
TGTGCCAGCAGCTTGTCTAGCTCAGATACGCAGTATTTT
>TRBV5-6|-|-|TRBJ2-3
CASSSPGLHTDTQYF
TGTGCCAGCAGCTCCCCTGGGCTTCACACAGATACGCAGTATTTT
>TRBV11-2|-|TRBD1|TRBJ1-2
CASSPNGQGRNYGYTF
TGTGCCAGCAGCCCGAACGGACAGGGAAGAAACTATGGCTACACCTTC
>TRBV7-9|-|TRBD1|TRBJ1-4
CASSVTGDSEKLFF
TGTGCCAGCAGCGTGACAGGGGATTCGGAAAAACTGTTTTTT
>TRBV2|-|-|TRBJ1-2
CASSGSPNYGYTF
TGTGCCAGCAGCGGGAGTCCTAACTATGGCTACACCTTC
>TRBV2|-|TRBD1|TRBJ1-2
CASSFYRGLGYGYTF
TGTGCCAGCAGCTTTTACAGGGGATTAGGCTATGGCTACACCTTC
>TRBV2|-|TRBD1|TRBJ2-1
CASRRQGAGEQFF
TGTGCCAGCAGAAGACAGGGGGCAGGTGAGCAGTTCTTC
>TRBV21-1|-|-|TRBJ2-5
CASSLPPSQYF
TGTGCCAGCAGCCTCCCTCCGTCCCAGTACTTC
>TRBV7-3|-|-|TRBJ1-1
CASSVGGGDTEAFF
TGTGCCAGCAGCGTCGGCGGGGGAGACACTGAAGCTTTCTTT
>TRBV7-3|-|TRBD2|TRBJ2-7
CASTQTTSGGSGEQYF
TGTGCCAGCACCCAAACAACTAGCGGGGGGTCTGGTGAGCAGTACTTC
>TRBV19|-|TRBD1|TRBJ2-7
CASRFTGTGVPSEQYF
TGTGCCAGTAGATTTACCGGGACAGGGGTCCCCAGCGAGCAGTACTTC
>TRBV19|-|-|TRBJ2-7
CASSIRGHSSYEQYF
TGTGCCAGTAGTATCAGGGGCCATAGCTCCTACGAGCAGTACTTC
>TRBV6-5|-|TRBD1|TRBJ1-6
CASSRTGSHNSPLHF
TGTGCCAGCAGTAGGACAGGGTCCCATAATTCACCCCTCCACTTT
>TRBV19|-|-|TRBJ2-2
CASSTLRGKTGELFF
TGTGCCAGTAGCACGCTAAGGGGGAAGACCGGGGAGCTGTTTTTT
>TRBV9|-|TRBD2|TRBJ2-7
CASSVAGGAEEQYF
TGTGCCAGCAGCGTAGCGGGGGGGGCCGAAGAGCAGTACTTC
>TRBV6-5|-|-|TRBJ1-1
CASSYGGRTEAFF
TGTGCCAGCAGTTACGGGGGGAGAACTGAAGCTTTCTTT
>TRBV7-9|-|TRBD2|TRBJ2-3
CASSSRLAGQTDTQYF
TGTGCCAGCAGCAGTCGACTAGCGGGGCAGACAGATACGCAGTATTTT
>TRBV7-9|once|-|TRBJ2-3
CASLGDTDTQYF
TGTGCCAGCCTCGGGGACACAGATACGCAGTATTTT
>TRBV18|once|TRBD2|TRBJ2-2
CASSSTGTSAAGELFF
TGTGCCAGCTCATCGACCGGGACTAGCGCGGCCGGGGAGCTGTTTTTT
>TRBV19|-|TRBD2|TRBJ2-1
CASSIGGGANNEQFF
TGTGCCAGTAGTATTGGCGGGGGGGCTAATAATGAGCAGTTCTTC
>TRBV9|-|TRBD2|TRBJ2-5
CASSVGAAGGPGETQYF
TGTGCCAGCAGCGTAGGGGCTGCGGGGGGGCCCGGGGAGACCCAGTACTTC
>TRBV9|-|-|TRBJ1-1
CASSITGNTEAFF
TGTGCCAGCAGCATCACAGGGAACACTGAAGCTTTCTTT
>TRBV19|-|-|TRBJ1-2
CASSSGDYGYTF
TGTGCCAGTAGTTCCGGAGACTATGGCTACACCTTC
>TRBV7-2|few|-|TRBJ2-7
CASTLGSSDTYEQYF
TGTGCCAGCACCTTAGGTTCTTCAGACACCTACGAGCAGTACTTC
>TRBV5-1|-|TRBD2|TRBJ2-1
CASSFVAGALNEQFF
TGCGCCAGCAGCTTCGTAGCGGGGGCCCTCAATGAGCAGTTCTTC
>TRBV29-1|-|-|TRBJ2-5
CSVELGRETQYF
TGCAGCGTTGAACTAGGGAGAGAGACCCAGTACTTC
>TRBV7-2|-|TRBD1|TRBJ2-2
CASSSTGAETGELFF
TGTGCCAGCAGCTCGACAGGGGCTGAGACCGGGGAGCTGTTTTTT
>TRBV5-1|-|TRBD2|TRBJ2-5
CASSIGLAGAQETQYF
TGCGCCAGCAGCATAGGACTAGCGGGGGCCCAAGAGACCCAGTACTTC